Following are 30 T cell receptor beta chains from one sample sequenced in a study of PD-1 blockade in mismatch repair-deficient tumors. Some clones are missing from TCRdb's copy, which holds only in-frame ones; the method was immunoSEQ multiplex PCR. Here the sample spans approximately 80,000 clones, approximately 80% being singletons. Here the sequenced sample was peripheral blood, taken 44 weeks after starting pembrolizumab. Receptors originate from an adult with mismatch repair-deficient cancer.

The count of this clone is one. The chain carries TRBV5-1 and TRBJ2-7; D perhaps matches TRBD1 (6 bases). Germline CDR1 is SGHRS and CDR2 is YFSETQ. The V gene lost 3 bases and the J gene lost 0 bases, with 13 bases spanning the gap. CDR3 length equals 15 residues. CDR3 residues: CASSWTASSSYEQYF. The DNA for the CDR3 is TGCGCCAGCAGCTGGACAGCGAGTAGCTCCTACGAGCAGTACTTC.

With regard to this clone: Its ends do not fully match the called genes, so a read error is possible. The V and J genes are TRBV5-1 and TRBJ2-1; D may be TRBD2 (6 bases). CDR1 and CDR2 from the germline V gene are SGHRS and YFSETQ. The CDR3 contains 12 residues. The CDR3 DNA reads TGTGCCAGCAGCTTGGAGGGATATGAGCAGTTCTTC. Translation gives CASSLEGYEQFF.

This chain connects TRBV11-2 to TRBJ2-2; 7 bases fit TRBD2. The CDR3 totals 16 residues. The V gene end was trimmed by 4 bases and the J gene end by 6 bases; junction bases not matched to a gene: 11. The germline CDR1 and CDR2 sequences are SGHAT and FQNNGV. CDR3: CASSSGLPRESGELFF. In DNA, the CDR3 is TGTGCCAGCAGCTCGGGACTACCCCGGGAGTCCGGGGAGCTGTTTTTT.

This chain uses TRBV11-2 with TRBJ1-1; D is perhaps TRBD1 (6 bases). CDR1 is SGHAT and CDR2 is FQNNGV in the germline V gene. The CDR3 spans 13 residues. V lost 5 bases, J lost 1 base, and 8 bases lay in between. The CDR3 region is CASSTQGNTEAFF. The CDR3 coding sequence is TGTGCCAGCAGCACACAGGGGAACACTGAAGCTTTCTTT.

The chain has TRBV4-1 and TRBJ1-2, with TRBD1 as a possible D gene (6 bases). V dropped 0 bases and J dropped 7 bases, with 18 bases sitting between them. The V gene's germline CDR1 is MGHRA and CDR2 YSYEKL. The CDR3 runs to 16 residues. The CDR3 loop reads CASSQDPRGQRGGYTF. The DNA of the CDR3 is TGCGCCAGCAGCCAAGATCCCCGGGGGCAAAGGGGTGGCTACACCTTC.

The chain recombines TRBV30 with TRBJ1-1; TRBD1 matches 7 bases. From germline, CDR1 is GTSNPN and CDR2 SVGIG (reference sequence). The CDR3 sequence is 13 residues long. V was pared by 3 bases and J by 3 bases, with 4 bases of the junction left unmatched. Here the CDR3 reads CAWRTGLDTEAFF. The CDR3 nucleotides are TGTGCCTGGAGGACAGGGCTGGACACTGAAGCTTTCTTT.

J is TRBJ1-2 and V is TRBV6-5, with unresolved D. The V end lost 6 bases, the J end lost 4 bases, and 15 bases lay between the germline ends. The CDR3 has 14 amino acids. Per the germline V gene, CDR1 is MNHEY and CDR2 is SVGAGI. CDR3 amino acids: CASRRRGLTYGYTF. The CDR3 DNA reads TGTGCCAGCAGACGCCGGGGTCTCACCTATGGCTACACCTTC.

The CDR3 DNA follows: TGTGCCAGCAGCATAGACAGGGGGCGGCCGAACTATGGCTACACCTTC. Encoded protein: CASSIDRGRPNYGYTF. The chain has TRBV21-1 and TRBJ1-2; the table's D call of TRBD1 was not tested on the DNA. TRBV21-1 counts as a pseudogene. The CDR3 is 16 amino acids.

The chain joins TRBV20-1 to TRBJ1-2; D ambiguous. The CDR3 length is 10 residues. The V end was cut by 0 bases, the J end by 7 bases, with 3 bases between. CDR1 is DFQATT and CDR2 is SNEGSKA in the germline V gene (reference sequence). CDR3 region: CSARDAGYTF. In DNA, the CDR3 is TGCAGTGCTAGAGATGCTGGCTACACCTTC.

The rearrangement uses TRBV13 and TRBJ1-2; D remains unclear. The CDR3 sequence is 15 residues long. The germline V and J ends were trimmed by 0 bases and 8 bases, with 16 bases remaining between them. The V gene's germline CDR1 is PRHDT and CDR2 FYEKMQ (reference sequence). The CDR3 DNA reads TGTGCCAGCAGCTTAGGCCGGACGGCGGGCCTAGGCTACACCTTC. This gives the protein CASSLGRTAGLGYTF. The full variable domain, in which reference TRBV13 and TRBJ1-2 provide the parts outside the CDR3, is AAGVIQSPRHLIKEKRETATLKCYPIPRHDTVYWYQQGPGQDPQFLISFYEKMQSDKGSIPDRFSAQQFSDYHSELNMSSLELGDSALYFCASSLGRTAGLGYTFGSGTRLTVV.

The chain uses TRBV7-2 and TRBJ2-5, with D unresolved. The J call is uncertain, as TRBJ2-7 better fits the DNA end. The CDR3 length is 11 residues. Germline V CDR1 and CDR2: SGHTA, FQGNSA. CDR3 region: CASSLGAEQYF. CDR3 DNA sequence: TGTGCCAGCAGCTTAGGGGCCGAGCAGTACTTC.

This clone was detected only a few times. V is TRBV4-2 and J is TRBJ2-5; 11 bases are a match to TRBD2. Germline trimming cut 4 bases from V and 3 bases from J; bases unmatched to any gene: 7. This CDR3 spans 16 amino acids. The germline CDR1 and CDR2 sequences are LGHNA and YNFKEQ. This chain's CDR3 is CASSPKPGLAEETQYF. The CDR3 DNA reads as TGTGCCAGCAGCCCTAAACCGGGACTAGCGGAAGAGACCCAGTACTTC.

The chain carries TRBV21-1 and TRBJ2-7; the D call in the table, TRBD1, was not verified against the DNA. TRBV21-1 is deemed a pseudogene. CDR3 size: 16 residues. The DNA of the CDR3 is TGTGCCAGCAGCACCCCTTGGGCAGGTAGCTCCTACGAGCAGTACTTC. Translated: CASSTPWAGSSYEQYF.

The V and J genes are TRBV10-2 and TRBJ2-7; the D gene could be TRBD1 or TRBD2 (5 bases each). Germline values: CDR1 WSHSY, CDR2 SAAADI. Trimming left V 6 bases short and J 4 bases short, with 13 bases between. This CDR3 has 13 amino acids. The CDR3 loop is CASRSGREYEQYF. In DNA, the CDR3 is TGCGCCAGCAGATCAGGGAGAGAGTACGAGCAGTACTTC.

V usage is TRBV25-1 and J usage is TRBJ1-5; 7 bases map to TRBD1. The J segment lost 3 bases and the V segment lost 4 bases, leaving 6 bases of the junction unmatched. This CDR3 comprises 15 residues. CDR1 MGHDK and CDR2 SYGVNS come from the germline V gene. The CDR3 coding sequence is TGTGCCAGCAGTGCGGCAGGGGGTAACAATCAGCCCCAGCATTTT. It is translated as CASSAAGGNNQPQHF.

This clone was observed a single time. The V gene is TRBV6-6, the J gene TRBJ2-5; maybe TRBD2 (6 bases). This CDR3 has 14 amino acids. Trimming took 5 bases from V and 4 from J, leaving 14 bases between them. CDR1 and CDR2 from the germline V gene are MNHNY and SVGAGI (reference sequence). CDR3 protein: CASSQPGRLETQYF. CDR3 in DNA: TGTGCCAGCAGTCAGCCTGGGAGGTTAGAGACCCAGTACTTC.

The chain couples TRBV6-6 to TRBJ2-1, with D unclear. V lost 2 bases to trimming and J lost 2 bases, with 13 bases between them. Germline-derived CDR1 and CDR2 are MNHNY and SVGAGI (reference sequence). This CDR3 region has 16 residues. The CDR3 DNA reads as TGTGCCAGCAGTTACGTGATCCCCGGGCCCTACAATGAGCAGTTCTTC. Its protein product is CASSYVIPGPYNEQFF.

CDR3: CASSPYMEAGGSNEKLFF. In nucleotides, the CDR3 is TGTGCCAGCTCACCATACATGGAGGCAGGGGGATCTAATGAAAAACTGTTTTTT. V is TRBV18 and J is TRBJ1-4; 7 nucleotides align to TRBD1. Losses at the gene ends were 2 bases for V and 3 bases for J; bases not matched to a gene: 12. Germline CDR1 KGHSH, CDR2 LQKENI. The CDR3 is 18 amino acids.

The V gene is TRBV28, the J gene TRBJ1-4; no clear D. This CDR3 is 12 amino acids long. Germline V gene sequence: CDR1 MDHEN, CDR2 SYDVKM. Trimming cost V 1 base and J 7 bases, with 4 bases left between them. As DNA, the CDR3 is TGTGCCAGCAGTTTATCGGGTGAAAAACTGTTTTTT. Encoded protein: CASSLSGEKLFF.

The CDR3 DNA is TGTGCCAGCAGCTTAGGCCCGCAAGAGACCCAGTACTTC. Translating it yields CASSLGPQETQYF. The J gene is TRBJ2-5, the V gene TRBV7-3; D uncertain. CDR1 SGHTA and CDR2 FQGTGA come from the germline V gene. The V end lost 2 bases, the J end lost 2 bases, and 6 bases lay between the germline ends. The CDR3 is 13 amino acids.

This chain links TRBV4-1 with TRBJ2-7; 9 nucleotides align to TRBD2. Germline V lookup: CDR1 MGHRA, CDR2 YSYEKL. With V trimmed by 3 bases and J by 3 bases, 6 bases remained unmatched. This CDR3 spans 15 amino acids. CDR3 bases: TGCGCCAGCAGCCAGGGGAGCGGGGGGATCTACGAGCAGTACTTC. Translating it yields CASSQGSGGIYEQYF.

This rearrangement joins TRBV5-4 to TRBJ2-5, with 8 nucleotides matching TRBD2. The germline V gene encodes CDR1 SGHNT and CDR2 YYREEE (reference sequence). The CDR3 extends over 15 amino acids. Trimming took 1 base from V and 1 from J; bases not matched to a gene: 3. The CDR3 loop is CASSLTSGTQETQYF. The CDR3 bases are TGTGCCAGCAGCTTGACTAGCGGAACCCAAGAGACCCAGTACTTC. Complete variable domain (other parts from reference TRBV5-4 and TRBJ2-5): ETGVTQSPTHLIKTRGQQVTLRCSSQSGHNTVSWYQQALGQGPQFIFQYYREEENGRGNFPPRFSGLQFPNYSSELNVNALELDDSALYLCASSLTSGTQETQYFGPGTRLLVL.

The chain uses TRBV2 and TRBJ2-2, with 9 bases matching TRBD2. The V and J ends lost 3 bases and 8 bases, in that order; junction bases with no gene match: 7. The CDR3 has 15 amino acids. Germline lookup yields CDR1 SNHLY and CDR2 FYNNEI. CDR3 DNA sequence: TGTGCCAGCAGTGACGGCGCTAGCGGGATAGGGGAGCTGTTTTTT. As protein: CASSDGASGIGELFF. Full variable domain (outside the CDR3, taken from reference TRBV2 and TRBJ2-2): EPEVTQTPSHQVTQMGQEVILRCVPISNHLYFYWYRQILGQKVEFLVSFYNNEISEKSEIFDDQFSVERPDGSNFTLKIRSTKLEDSAMYFCASSDGASGIGELFFGEGSRLTVL.

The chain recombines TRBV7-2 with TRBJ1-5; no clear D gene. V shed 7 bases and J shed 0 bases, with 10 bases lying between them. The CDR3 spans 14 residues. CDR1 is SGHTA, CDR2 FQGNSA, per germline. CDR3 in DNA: TGTGCCAGCATGAAAGAATATAGCAATCAGCCCCAGCATTTT. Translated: CASMKEYSNQPQHF.

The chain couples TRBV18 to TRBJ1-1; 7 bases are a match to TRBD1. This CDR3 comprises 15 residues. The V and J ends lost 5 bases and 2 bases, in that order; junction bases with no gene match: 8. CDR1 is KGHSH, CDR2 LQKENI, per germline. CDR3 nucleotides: TGTGCCAGCTCATCAAACGACAGGGATAACACTGAAGCTTTCTTT. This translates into CASSSNDRDNTEAFF.

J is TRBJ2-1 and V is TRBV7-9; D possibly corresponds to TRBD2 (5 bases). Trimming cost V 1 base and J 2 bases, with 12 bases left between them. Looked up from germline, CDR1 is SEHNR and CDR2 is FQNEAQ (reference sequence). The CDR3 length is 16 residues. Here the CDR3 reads CASSLGAGNTYNEQFF. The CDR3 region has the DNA TGTGCCAGCAGCTTAGGGGCCGGGAACACCTACAATGAGCAGTTCTTC.

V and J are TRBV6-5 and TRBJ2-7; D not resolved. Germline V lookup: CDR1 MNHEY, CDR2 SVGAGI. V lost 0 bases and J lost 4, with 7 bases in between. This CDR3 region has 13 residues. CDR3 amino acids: CASSYSTEYEQYF. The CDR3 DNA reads TGTGCCAGCAGTTACTCGACGGAATACGAGCAGTACTTC.

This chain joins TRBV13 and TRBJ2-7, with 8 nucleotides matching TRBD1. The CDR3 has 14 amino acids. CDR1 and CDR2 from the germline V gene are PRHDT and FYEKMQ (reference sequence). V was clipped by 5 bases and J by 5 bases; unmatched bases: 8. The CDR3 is CASSHRQGSHEQYF. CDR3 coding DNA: TGTGCCAGCAGCCATAGACAGGGGAGCCACGAGCAGTACTTC.

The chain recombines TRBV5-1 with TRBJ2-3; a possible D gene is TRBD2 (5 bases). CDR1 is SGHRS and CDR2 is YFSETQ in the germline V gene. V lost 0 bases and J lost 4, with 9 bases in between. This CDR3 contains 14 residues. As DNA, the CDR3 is TGCGCCAGCAGCTTGGCCGGGCGGGCAGATACGCAGTATTTT. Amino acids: CASSLAGRADTQYF.

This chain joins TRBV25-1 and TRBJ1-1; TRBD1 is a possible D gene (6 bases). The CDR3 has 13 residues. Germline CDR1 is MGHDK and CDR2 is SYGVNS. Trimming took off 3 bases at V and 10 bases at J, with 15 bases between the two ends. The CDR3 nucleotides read TGTGCCAGCAGTGACCAAAACAGGGTAGGAGCTTTCTTT. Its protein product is CASSDQNRVGAFF.